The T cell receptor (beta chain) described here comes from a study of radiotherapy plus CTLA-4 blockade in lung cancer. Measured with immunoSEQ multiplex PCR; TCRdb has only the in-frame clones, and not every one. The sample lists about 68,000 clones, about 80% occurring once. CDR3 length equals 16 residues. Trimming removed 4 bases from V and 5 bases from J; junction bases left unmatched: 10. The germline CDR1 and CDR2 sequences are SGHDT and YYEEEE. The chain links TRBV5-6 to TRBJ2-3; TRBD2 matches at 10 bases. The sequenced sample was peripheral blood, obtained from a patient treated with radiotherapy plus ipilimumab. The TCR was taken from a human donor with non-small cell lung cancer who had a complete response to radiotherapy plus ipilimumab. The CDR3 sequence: CASSPGLANALDTQYF. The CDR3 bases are TGTGCCAGCAGCCCGGGACTAGCGAACGCCTTAGATACGCAGTATTTT.